The present T cell receptor (beta chain) was sequenced within a study of cytomegalovirus exposure and HLA in healthy donors listed by TCRdb under 2017. About the investigation overall: According to an earlier analysis of around 600 of the donors, about 179 million T cells yielded some 110 million unique TCR beta sequences and 276 Gb of sequence data. About 320 gigabases of sequencing data and tens of millions of unique TCR sequences were included in an early release covering about 700 HLA-typed donors. Among the roughly 410 genotyped donors, around 81% belonged to the genetic ancestry cluster associated with self-reported Caucasian donors. The study aimed to test whether signatures of past pathogen exposure could be identified by cataloging public T cell receptors. Using immunosequencing, the study profiled T cell repertoires from 500 to 800 subjects and related those repertoires to cytomegalovirus serostatus. Besides the first cohort of approximately 670 subjects, a separate validation cohort made up of 120 different subjects was used. To predict cytomegalovirus infection status, the study brought together high-throughput TCR immunosequencing, statistical association of individual TCRs with disease status, and machine learning. A later analysis re-examined previously published TCR beta repertoires from more than 650 donors and added high-resolution HLA genotyping to investigate patterns of TCR occurrence. In the later analysis, no new phenotypic data were used to find candidate immune exposures; instead, reliance was placed on TCR beta sequences and their occurrence across donors. In an earlier analysis of roughly 600 of the donors, high-throughput TCR beta sequencing was used to judge whether each TCR beta V gene segment behaved as functional or pseudogenic. Donor age, sex, ethnicity and CMV serostatus were compiled together with the repertoire data. In a later genetic analysis, genome-wide SNP genotypes for about 55% of the roughly 700 donors were used, and that subset was treated as a discovery cohort. All discovery cohort repertoires had been generated using a single sequencing platform. Class I and class II HLA loci were covered by the typing at four-digit resolution. Typing coverage varied by locus: roughly 620-640 donors for A, B, C, DRB1 and DQB1; around 560 for DQA1; over 600 for DPA1; approximately 450 for DPB1. Roughly 5 DR-DQ haplotypes were handled as single units for association and clustering, since linkage in the cohort was strong. On average, roughly 250,000 unique TCR beta nucleotide sequences were sequenced per donor among a few hundred genotyped donors of the cohort, with around 19% of those sequences being non-productive.

The full study reports these points: The classifier was reported to diagnose cytomegalovirus status with high specificity and sensitivity in both the original and validation cohorts. A further reported finding was that TCR beta sequences accurately predicted the HLA-A and HLA-B alleles for most subjects in the first cohort. A later analysis reported that several top co-occurrence clusters appeared linked to parvovirus B19, influenza, CMV and Epstein-Barr virus. In a later analysis, TCR association rates were found to vary across HLA loci, with the most associated TCRs seen for DRB1 alleles and the fewest for HLA-C alleles. When HLA alleles, especially DR and DQ, strongly co-occurred, TCR associations were difficult to assign to individual alleles. A later genetic analysis reported fewer N-insertions in productive TCRs among donors in an Asian-associated ancestry cluster than the approximately 670-donor mean. The 87-base-pair reads could not distinguish some IMGT-functional V segments, including TRBV6-2 and TRBV6-3, so those segments were excluded. At a false discovery rate of 0.05, a later analysis linked 15,000 to 20,000 TCR beta sequences to specific HLA alleles. Because HLA typing was missing for some donors at each locus, association tests included only the typed subset. In a later genetic analysis, a missense DCLRE1C variant was associated with V-gene and J-gene trimming of TCR beta chains, and the association was replicated in an independent cohort. The only immune exposure information available for the cohort was CMV serostatus. A few of the identified cytomegalovirus-associated TCR beta chains were confirmed in vitro to be specific for cytomegalovirus antigens. Because counts were too low, around 18 rarely observed V segments, including chromosome 9 orphons, were left out of the earlier analysis of several hundred of the donors. It was suggested by the authors that the approach could potentially be generalized to other disease states and immunological phenotypes. Roughly uniform sequencing depth across donors was assumed in presence/absence analyses, although this assumption may not hold. Linkage disequilibrium might explain the correlated functional status among segregating V segments, but an unknown experimental factor could not be ruled out. Across donors, most TCR sequences were observed very rarely, whereas some public TCRs were present in many individuals. In this cohort, only TCR beta chains were sequenced, and detectable features were limited by the absence of alpha or paired-chain data. A cluster of highly shared sequence variants was judged likely to be a technical artifact of the sequencing pipeline. Compared with equally common non-associated chains, HLA-associated TCR beta chains in a later analysis were more clonally expanded and had lower generation probabilities. A later analysis found that most CMV-associated TCR beta chains appeared HLA-restricted, with HLA associations seemingly driven largely by CMV exposure. An earlier analysis of around 500 of the donors showed that most TCR beta V segments appeared in productive rearrangements either about 87% or about 30% of the time, which broadly matched IMGT annotations. The study gave a list of over 150 TCR beta chains associated with cytomegalovirus.

Remarks on this clone: Its antigen is not yet known. Nothing much larger sits one base from this clone, and base qualities are not available.

The library was built by means of the immunoSEQ multiplex PCR assay. The multiplex PCR relied on a mix of 60 forward primers for TCR Vbeta segments and 13 reverse primers for TCR Jbeta segments. Amplification of the CDR3 region of rearranged TCR beta genes was performed with a multiplex PCR assay on genomic DNA. The amplified TCR beta libraries were sequenced on the Illumina HiSeq System as 87-base-pair reads. The study's processing was this. In a later analysis, approximately 74 million unique TCR beta chains were counted across the approximately 640 repertoires, and approximately 11 million of these chains were shared by at least two donors. A nearest-neighbor algorithm error-corrected the raw reads and collapsed the reads into unique sequences, merging closely related sequences to remove PCR and sequencing errors. V, D and J gene segments were assigned by aligning CDR3 sequences to IMGT reference sequences. For a sequence to be retained, a match of at least six nucleotides was required to both a V gene segment and a J gene segment. A rearrangement counted as productive if the CDR3 had no stop codons and remained in frame with V and J, and every other rearrangement counted as non-productive. CDR3 was defined according to IMGT convention as the region running from the second conserved V-encoded cysteine to the conserved J-encoded phenylalanine. Sequences without an unambiguous match to a single V gene segment were excluded from the earlier analysis of 450 to 750 of the donors. An earlier analysis of about 600 of the donors called V segments functional above 56.7% productive rearrangements and segregating when the between-donor standard deviation exceeded 5%. To diagnose cytomegalovirus status from the catalog of TCR beta chain sequences, a statistical classification framework was built. V and J gene assignment, in a later analysis, came from comparing TCR nucleotide sequences with IMGT/GENE-DB human TR gene sequences. Using the TCRdist pipeline, a later analysis assigned CDR3 sequences along with most-parsimonious VDJ recombination scenarios. In a later analysis, every TCR beta chain was defined by the combination of its CDR3 amino acid sequence and its V-gene family, and reads without a unique V-gene family were dropped. In a later analysis, 450 to 600 highly shared, low-generation-probability nucleotide sequences were removed to address suspected cross-contamination and a sequencing artifact. For each public chain, a later analysis derived a clonal expansion index from normalized ranks of inferred template counts within each repertoire. In a later analysis, generation probabilities were computed with a VDJ recombination model fitted to out-of-frame rearrangements, and the resulting probabilities were checked against IGoR. Hypergeometric tests were used in a later analysis to score TCR-TCR, TCR-HLA and TCR-CMV co-occurrence, with a repertoire-size bias correction applied to the TCR pairs. A later analysis estimated false discovery rates by permuting HLA or CMV assignments 20 times. In a later analysis, co-occurring TCRs were grouped using DBSCAN, and TCRdist sequence similarity was added for clustering within HLA-allele-positive subsets. For co-occurrence clustering, repertoires with fewer than 30,000 or more than 120,000 public chains were excluded, along with five repertoires with anomalous nucleotide sharing. Entries here come from immuneACCESS through TCRdb and include only in-frame sequences with V and J called. Some clones fail to appear in such tables; in the studies checked, an unresolved V gene covers under half of the shortfall, and the cause of the remainder is unknown. V, J and clone size reflect that table, while D and trimming were determined from the DNA. The sample has approximately 150,000 clones on record, roughly four fifths of them singletons. In total, the top ten clones hold 2% to 3% of the sample.

The CDR3 contains 14 residues, cysteine and phenylalanine counted. The entry retains the CDR3 DNA only, 42 bases that are in frame from base 1. CDR1 and CDR2, per the germline V gene, are SGDLS and YYNGEE. Trimming removed 4 bases from V and 5 bases from J; the gene matches leave 5 bases unexplained. The cohort consisted of 650 to 850 healthy bone marrow donors. All cohort members were sampled while nominally healthy, although unrecorded immune exposures were likely present. The donor was CMV seronegative and was included in the group of a few hundred seronegative cohort members. Every donor gave a peripheral blood sample, and the peripheral blood mononuclear cells from that sample were used for TCR beta sequencing. Genomic DNA extraction from the blood cell samples was performed with the Qiagen DNeasy Blood Extraction Kit.

The receptor chain draws on TRBV9 and TRBJ1-5, with 8 bases in between that match TRBD1. Material: PBMCs. The TCR originated in a male donor in good health and CMV-seronegative. Read as DNA, the sequence is TGTGCCAGCAGCCCCGACAGGGGTGATCAGCCCCAGCATTTT. Its translation reads: CASSPDRGDQPQHF.